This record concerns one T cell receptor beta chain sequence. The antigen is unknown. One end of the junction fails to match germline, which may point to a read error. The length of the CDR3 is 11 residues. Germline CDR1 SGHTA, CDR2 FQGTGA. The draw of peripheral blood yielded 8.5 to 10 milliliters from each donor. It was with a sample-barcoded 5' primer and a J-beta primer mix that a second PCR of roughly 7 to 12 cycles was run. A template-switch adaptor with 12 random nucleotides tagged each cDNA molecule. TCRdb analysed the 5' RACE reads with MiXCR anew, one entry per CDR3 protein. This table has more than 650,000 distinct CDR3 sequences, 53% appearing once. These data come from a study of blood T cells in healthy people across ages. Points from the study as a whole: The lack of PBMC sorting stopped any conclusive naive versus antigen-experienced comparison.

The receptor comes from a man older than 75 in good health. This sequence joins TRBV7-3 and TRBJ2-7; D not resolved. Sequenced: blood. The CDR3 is CASRPLYKQYF. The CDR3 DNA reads TGTGCCAGCAGACCCCTCTACAAGCAGTACTTC.